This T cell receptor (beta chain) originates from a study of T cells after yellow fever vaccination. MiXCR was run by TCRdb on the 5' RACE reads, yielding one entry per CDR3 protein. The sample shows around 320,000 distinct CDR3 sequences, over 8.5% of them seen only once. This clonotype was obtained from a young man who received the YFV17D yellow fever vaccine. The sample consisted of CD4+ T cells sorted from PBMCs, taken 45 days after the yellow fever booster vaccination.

CDR3 loop: CASSQDLTNTQYF. The CDR3 DNA is TGCGCCAGCAGCCAAGACCTCACGAATACGCAGTATTTT. The chain couples TRBV4-3 to TRBJ2-3; the D is unclear. CDR3 length: 13 residues. Per the germline V gene, CDR1 is LGHNA and CDR2 is YSLEER. Trimming pared 0 bases from V and 7 bases from J, leaving 8 bases between.